This TCR beta chain was recorded in a study of T-cell memory formation after mild COVID-19. Overall study context: In these data, TCR clusters were largely donor specific.

This clonotype occurred a few times. A single record per CDR3 protein comes from TCRdb applying MiXCR to the 5' RACE reads. The sample shows some 160,000 distinct CDR3 sequences, 25% to 40% of them seen only once. The germline gives CDR1 SGHDN, CDR2 FVKESK. Trimming stripped 0 bases from V and 0 bases from J, with 9 bases between. The CDR3 runs to 16 residues. This receptor was identified in an adult woman who had mild COVID-19 (a few samples of this study predate the infection). Cell type and time point are not known. This rearrangement joins TRBV14 to TRBJ1-3; unclear D gene. Sequencing was carried out using PBMCs or a T cell subset sorted from them (not recorded which). The DNA of the CDR3 is TGTGCCAGCAGCCAAGATGGTAGGGCCTCTGGAAACACCATATATTTT. This codes for CASSQDGRASGNTIYF.